This note documents a single TCR beta chain sequence. The data were taken from a study of blood T cell repertoires in COVID-19. Study overall: Sites across the United States, Italy and Spain contributed samples from acute and convalescent COVID-19. Sources were T cells, B-cell-depleted T cells, or PBMCs; the material itself was cDNA or gDNA.

This CDR3 is 14 amino acids long. Germline V gene data show CDR1 as SNHLY and CDR2 as FYNNEI. V lost 7 bases and J 7 bases, leaving 20 bases between the germline ends. As originally analysed: For nucleated cells, counts were estimated from reference gene primer amplification. TCRdb keeps only in-frame clones here, not all; method: immunoSEQ multiplex PCR. That table supplies the V and J calls and clone size; D and trimming were determined from the DNA. The sample lists approximately 220,000 clones; around 83% were seen once. Sequencing used peripheral blood. The chain links TRBV2 to TRBJ2-7; D perhaps matches TRBD2 (7 bases). The receptor's source is a woman aged 50 to 60 with acute or convalescent COVID-19. For the CDR3, the DNA is TGTGCCAGCAATCAAAGGGGGGGGATCACGGAGCAGTACTTC. Protein sequence: CASNQRGGITEQYF.